These 11 T cell receptor beta chains share one sample of origin, sequenced in a study of T cell responses to AZD1222 COVID-19 vaccine. Sequencing used immunoSEQ multiplex PCR; TCRdb keeps in-frame clones, though not all of them. The repertoire consists of 150,000 or so clones, with about 87% occurring once and the leading ten covering 3.1%. The sample was peripheral blood, taken on day 0 of AZD1222 vaccination. These receptors were obtained from an adult in good health.

The J gene is TRBJ1-6, the V gene TRBV6-1; D call uncertain. CDR1 and CDR2 from the germline V gene are MNHNS and SASEGT. CDR3 length equals 13 residues. V gave up 2 bases and J gave up 10 bases, with 9 bases separating them. CDR3 amino acids: CASSESGDSPLHF. The CDR3 region has the DNA TGTGCCAGCAGTGAATCGGGAGACTCACCCCTCCACTTT.

Notes on this clone: This sample also contains other DNA sequences that code for the same CDR3. The chain links TRBV12-3 or TRBV12-4 to TRBJ1-5, with D possibly matching TRBD1 (5 bases). V lost 5 bases, J lost 6 bases, and 11 bases lay in between. The CDR3 totals 13 residues. The CDR3 region has the DNA TGTGCCAGCAGTCCCGGGGGAGGTCAGCCCCAGCATTTT. Protein: CASSPGGGQPQHF.

The J gene is TRBJ1-2, the V gene TRBV5-6, with D possibly being TRBD1 (5 bases). Germline V lookup: CDR1 SGHDT, CDR2 YYEEEE. The ends were cut back, 4 bases at V and 2 bases at J, with 12 bases in the middle. This CDR3 contains 14 residues. This CDR3 reads CASSQGTQNYGYTF. The DNA for the CDR3 is TGTGCCAGCAGCCAGGGAACTCAGAACTATGGCTACACCTTC.

CDR3: CASSPEDRAGGYTF. CDR3 bases: TGTGCCAGTAGTCCAGAGGACAGAGCTGGGGGCTACACCTTC. The rearrangement links TRBV19 to TRBJ1-2; tentatively, D is TRBD1 (6 bases). Trimming stripped 5 bases from V and 8 bases from J, with 18 bases between. The CDR3 length is 14 residues. CDR1 LNHDA and CDR2 SQIVND come from the germline V gene (reference sequence).

This chain joins TRBV11-3 and TRBJ2-1, with TRBD1 identical over 8 bases. In germline, CDR1 is SGHNT, CDR2 YENEEA. V lost 5 bases and J lost 6; bases outside the gene matches: 12. There are 16 residues in the CDR3. The CDR3 DNA sequence: TGTGCCAGCAGCCCCGGCACGGGACAGGCCTCCAATGAGCAGTTCTTC. It specifies CASSPGTGQASNEQFF.

V gene TRBV2 combines with J gene TRBJ2-1, with 7 nucleotides matching TRBD2. The CDR3 spans 12 residues. Germline V gene sequence: CDR1 SNHLY, CDR2 FYNNEI. V shed 8 bases, J shed 6 bases, and the junction held 4 bases outside the gene matches. Here the CDR3 DNA reads TGTGCCAGCGGGGGGGTGCTCAATGAGCAGTTCTTC. Protein: CASGGVLNEQFF.

This chain connects TRBV11-3 to TRBJ2-2; D may be TRBD1 (6 bases). V lost 5 bases and J lost 8, with 15 bases in between. This CDR3 is built from 14 residues. Germline CDR1 SGHNT, CDR2 YENEEA. DNA for the CDR3: TGTGCCAGCAGCCCCCGAGGGGGTCTGGGGGAGCTGTTTTTT. Translation gives CASSPRGGLGELFF.

The chain links TRBV12-5 to TRBJ1-5; no definite D call. Trimming stripped 1 base from V and 5 bases from J, with 9 bases between. Germline V gives CDR1 LGHNT, CDR2 FRNRAP. The CDR3 totals 14 residues. The CDR3, as DNA: TGTGCTAGTGGTTTGGGCTCGCGGGATCAGCCCCAGCATTTT. Its protein is CASGLGSRDQPQHF. Combining the CDR3 with reference TRBV12-5 and TRBJ1-5 gives the whole variable domain DARVTQTPRHKVTEMGQEVTMRCQPILGHNTVFWYRQTMMQGLELLAYFRNRAPLDDSGMPKDRFSAEMPDATLATLKIQPSEPRDSAVYFCASGLGSRDQPQHFGDGTRLSIL.

V is TRBV18 and J is TRBJ1-2, with 8 bases matching TRBD1. Germline CDR1 KGHSH, CDR2 LQKENI. Trimming cost V 0 bases and J 8 bases; bases outside gene matches: 8. The CDR3 is 15 amino acids. CDR3 coding DNA: TGTGCCAGCTCACCACCGGATCAGGGGGCGTGGGGCTACACCTTC. This codes for CASSPPDQGAWGYTF.

This chain connects TRBV19 to TRBJ1-1; D unclear. The ends were cut back, 5 bases at V and 0 bases at J, with 10 bases in the middle. CDR1 and CDR2 (germline): LNHDA, SQIVND (reference sequence). This CDR3 has 14 amino acids. CDR3 residues: CASSPRIMNTEAFF. The DNA of the CDR3 is TGTGCCAGTAGTCCCCGGATTATGAACACTGAAGCTTTCTTT.

The J gene is TRBJ2-3, the V gene TRBV29-1; no reliable D call. Per the germline V gene, CDR1 is SQVTM and CDR2 is ANQGSEA. V was clipped by 5 bases and J by 3 bases, with 12 bases between them. CDR3 length equals 13 residues. Here the CDR3 DNA reads TGCAGCGTTTCGTCCGGGCAGACAGATACGCAGTATTTT. Its translation: CSVSSGQTDTQYF.